The 17 T cell receptor beta chains reported below all come from one sample, sequenced in a study of blood T cell repertoires in COVID-19. Sequenced by immunoSEQ multiplex PCR; TCRdb stores in-frame clones only, minus some. The sample records under 60,000 clones, roughly 79% being singletons. Sequencing input: peripheral blood. These receptors all come from a man aged 55 to 70 with acute or convalescent COVID-19.

The chain couples TRBV19 to TRBJ1-2, with 7 positions matching TRBD1. From germline, CDR1 is LNHDA and CDR2 SQIVND (reference sequence). The CDR3 has 15 amino acids. Unmatched junction bases numbered 5, after V lost 0 bases and J lost 4 bases. CDR3 sequence reads: CASSIDYRGTYGYTF. In DNA, the CDR3 is TGTGCCAGTAGTATAGACTACAGGGGCACCTATGGCTACACCTTC.

The V and J genes are TRBV4-1 and TRBJ1-2; 11 nucleotides agree with TRBD1. Germline V lookup: CDR1 MGHRA, CDR2 YSYEKL. The trim removed 1 base at V and 8 bases at J, leaving 6 bases unmatched. The CDR3 consists of 15 residues. The CDR3 loop reads CASSQVEGQGDGYTF. The CDR3 region has the DNA TGCGCCAGCAGCCAAGTAGAGGGACAGGGGGACGGCTACACCTTC.

The CDR3 protein is CASSWGLGGTGELFF. CDR3 bases: TGTGCCAGCAGCTGGGGACTAGGAGGCACCGGGGAGCTGTTTTTT. This chain links TRBV7-2 with TRBJ2-2, with 8 bases lining up with TRBD2. The CDR3 is 15 residues long. J lost 4 bases, V lost 4 bases, and 5 bases had no gene match. Germline values: CDR1 SGHTA, CDR2 FQGNSA.

This chain uses TRBV18 with TRBJ1-6; tentative D call: TRBD1 (6 bases). The CDR3 sequence is 16 residues long. CDR1 and CDR2 (germline): KGHSH, LQKENI. The V and J ends lost 4 bases and 8 bases respectively, with 18 bases between them. CDR3 sequence: CASSLDLGGSYSPLHF. The CDR3 coding sequence is TGTGCCAGCTCACTAGATCTAGGGGGATCTTATTCACCCCTCCACTTT.

The chain carries TRBV18 and TRBJ1-2; D possibly corresponds to TRBD1 (6 bases). This CDR3 is 15 amino acids long. The germline V gene has CDR1 KGHSH and CDR2 LQKENI. The germline V and J ends were trimmed by 2 bases and 8 bases, with 18 bases remaining between them. CDR3 DNA: TGTGCCAGCTCACCAGACACAGGGAAGGTGAGCGGCTACACCTTC. It encodes CASSPDTGKVSGYTF.

This chain joins TRBV6-5 and TRBJ1-2; D ambiguous. V shed 0 bases and J shed 8 bases, with 13 bases lying between them. CDR1 is MNHEY and CDR2 is SVGAGI in the germline V gene. The CDR3 extends over 14 amino acids. The CDR3 is CASSYSGLNAGYTF. DNA for the CDR3: TGTGCCAGCAGTTACTCGGGCCTCAACGCAGGCTACACCTTC.

This chain links TRBV7-2 with TRBJ1-1; perhaps TRBD1 as D (5 bases). Trimming removed 4 bases from V and 6 bases from J, with 15 bases in between. Germline V CDR1 and CDR2: SGHTA, FQGNSA. The CDR3 has 14 residues. This CDR3 reads CASSSLGGEAEAFF. CDR3 coding DNA: TGTGCCAGCAGCTCGCTCGGGGGTGAGGCTGAAGCTTTCTTT.

The gene calls are TRBV4-1 and TRBJ2-2; D possibly corresponds to TRBD2 (6 bases). V lost 1 base to trimming and J lost 7 bases, with 16 bases between them. The CDR3 is 16 amino acids. Germline V gives CDR1 MGHRA, CDR2 YSYEKL. The CDR3: CASSQGRVNVGGELFF. CDR3 nucleotide sequence: TGCGCCAGCAGCCAAGGGAGGGTTAATGTAGGCGGGGAGCTGTTTTTT.

The chain has TRBV7-3 and TRBJ1-5; TRBD1 matches at 9 bases. The CDR3 spans 18 residues. The J segment lost 2 bases and the V segment lost 3 bases, leaving 11 bases of the junction unmatched. Germline V CDR1 and CDR2: SGHTA, FQGTGA. The CDR3 sequence is CASSFITGGYDGNQPQHF. For the CDR3, the DNA is TGTGCCAGCAGCTTTATCACAGGGGGCTATGATGGCAATCAGCCCCAGCATTTT.

V and J are TRBV6-4 and TRBJ1-1; the D is unclear. Looked up from germline, CDR1 is MRHNA and CDR2 is SNTAGT. The CDR3 spans 13 residues. V lost 0 bases, J lost 1 base, and 3 bases lay in between. The CDR3 nucleotides are TGTGCCAGCAGTGACTCCTGGAACACTGAAGCTTTCTTT. It encodes CASSDSWNTEAFF.

J is TRBJ2-2 and V is TRBV2; 7 bases align to TRBD2. CDR3 length: 16 residues. From germline, CDR1 is SNHLY and CDR2 FYNNEI. Germline trimming cut 4 bases from V and 4 bases from J; bases unmatched to any gene: 9. CDR3 in amino acids: CASSGSGGRGTGELFF. The CDR3 nucleotides read TGTGCCAGCAGTGGTTCGGGGGGTAGGGGCACCGGGGAGCTGTTTTTT.

The chain employs TRBV23-1 and TRBJ1-2; 7 nucleotides align to TRBD1. TRBV23-1 is noted as an ORF with a role that remains uncertain. The V and J ends lost 4 bases and 2 bases, in that order; junction bases with no gene match: 19. The CDR3 sequence is 19 residues long. CDR3 sequence reads: CASSLRQGLLPLWNYGYTF. The CDR3 bases are TGCGCCAGCAGTCTACGACAGGGCCTTTTACCCCTTTGGAACTATGGCTACACCTTC.

The chain is built from TRBV18 and TRBJ1-6; a weak D match, TRBD1 (6 bases). V was clipped by 1 base and J by 6 bases, with 10 bases between them. Germline-derived CDR1 and CDR2 are KGHSH and LQKENI. CDR3 size: 15 residues. The CDR3 reads CASSPLQDSNSPLHF. DNA for the CDR3: TGTGCCAGCTCACCACTTCAGGACAGTAATTCACCCCTCCACTTT.

The CDR3: CASTLTAGDLDTQYF. The CDR3 nucleotides are TGTGCCAGCACCCTCACAGCGGGGGATCTCGATACGCAGTATTTT. J is TRBJ2-3 and V is TRBV7-8, with 8 nucleotides matching TRBD2. The CDR3 length is 15 residues. V shed 7 bases and J 6 bases; nucleotides not matched to a gene: 12. In germline, CDR1 is SGHVS, CDR2 FQNEAQ.

The V call is TRBV5-8, the J call TRBJ1-1; 8 bases line up with TRBD1. The CDR3 spans 12 residues. With 1 base clipped from V and 11 bases from J, the junction kept 4 bases outside the gene matches. Germline CDR1 and CDR2: SGHTS and YDEGEE. CDR3 amino acids: CASSLIQGVAFF. CDR3 coding DNA: TGTGCCAGCAGCTTGATACAGGGGGTGGCTTTCTTT.

This chain uses TRBV2 with TRBJ1-5, with D perhaps matching TRBD1 (6 bases). Germline assignment: CDR1 SNHLY and CDR2 FYNNEI. V was pared by 6 bases and J by 7 bases, with 13 bases between. This CDR3 is 13 amino acids long. This chain's CDR3 is CASRDDRSQPQHF. CDR3 nucleotide sequence: TGTGCCAGCAGAGATGACAGGTCCCAGCCCCAGCATTTT.

This sequence joins TRBV5-1 and TRBJ2-2, with TRBD2 matching 7 bases. Trimming took 7 bases from V and 2 from J; bases not matched to a gene: 8. The CDR3 has 15 residues. CDR1 is SGHRS, CDR2 YFSETQ, per germline. The DNA for the CDR3 is TGCGCCAGCGGTCCGGGACTAACAAACACCGGGGAGCTGTTTTTT. It is translated as CASGPGLTNTGELFF.